The next 10 T cell receptor beta chains were all read from a single sample in a study of beta chain features in type 1 diabetes. Study observations and caveats: Type 1 diabetes patients had TCRB CDR3s that were shorter (moderately but significantly so) in all four CD4+ subsets.

Their cognate antigens are unknown. The investigators reverse transcribed all of the isolated RNA, so they sequenced expressed TCRB transcripts. Profiling relied on immunoSEQ multiplex PCR, and the TCRdb table lists in-frame clones only, not all of them. The sample lists some 70,000 clones; just under 50% were seen once. The sample consisted of central memory CD4+ T cells from blood. The receptors come from a man aged 25-45 years with type 1 diabetes.

This chain connects TRBV18 to TRBJ1-2; unclear D gene. The germline V gene has CDR1 KGHSH and CDR2 LQKENI. V lost 3 bases and J lost 4, with 9 bases in between. The CDR3 has 13 residues. CDR3 sequence: CASSPGGRYGYTF. The CDR3 DNA reads TGTGCCAGCTCACCGGGAGGACGCTATGGCTACACCTTC.

This clone was seen a few times. This chain uses TRBV4-1 with TRBJ1-5, with D possibly matching TRBD1 (6 bases). Between the trimmed V and J ends, which lost 2 bases and 2 bases, there was a span of 16 bases. The CDR3 sequence is 17 residues long. CDR1 is MGHRA, CDR2 YSYEKL, per germline. The DNA of the CDR3 is TGCGCCAGCAGCCAATCAGCGGGGGCGCGTGGCAATCAGCCCCAGCATTTT. The encoded protein is CASSQSAGARGNQPQHF.

This clone was detected only a few times. The chain is built from TRBV5-1 and TRBJ2-7, with D perhaps TRBD2 (5 bases). V was shortened by 2 bases and J by 3 bases, with 12 bases between the two germline ends. CDR1 SGHRS and CDR2 YFSETQ come from the germline V gene. CDR3 length equals 14 residues. The CDR3, as DNA: TGCGCCAGCAGCTTTGGGCCGGACTTCTACGAGCAGTACTTC. Protein product: CASSFGPDFYEQYF.

This clone was seen a single time. V gene TRBV7-6 combines with J gene TRBJ1-2; TRBD1 is a possible D gene (6 bases). Between the trimmed V and J ends, which lost 1 base and 8 bases, there was a span of 20 bases. Germline lookup yields CDR1 SGHVS and CDR2 FNYEAQ. There are 16 residues in the CDR3. The CDR3 nucleotides are TGTGCCAGCAGCTTAGACCTTAGTGGGCAACAGGGCGGCTACACCTTC. Translating gives CASSLDLSGQQGGYTF.

This chain joins TRBV30 and TRBJ2-3; D is perhaps TRBD1 (5 bases). Germline CDR1 is GTSNPN and CDR2 is SVGIG (reference sequence). The CDR3 spans 16 residues. V was clipped by 0 bases and J by 3 bases, with 16 bases between them. CDR3 region: CAWSVPHSGKTDTQYF. DNA of the CDR3: TGTGCCTGGAGTGTACCCCATTCAGGGAAGACAGATACGCAGTATTTT.

This chain joins TRBV6-5 and TRBJ2-7; 9 bases map to TRBD2. The CDR3 is 15 amino acids. Germline CDR1 and CDR2: MNHEY and SVGAGI. Germline trimming cut 8 bases from V and 5 bases from J; bases unmatched to any gene: 13. The CDR3 spells CASLNSGSQGDEQYF. In DNA, the CDR3 is TGTGCCAGCCTGAATAGCGGGAGCCAGGGAGACGAGCAGTACTTC.

The chain carries TRBV7-2 and TRBJ2-7; D possibly corresponds to TRBD2 (5 bases). There are 12 residues in the CDR3. Germline values: CDR1 SGHTA, CDR2 FQGNSA. Trimming removed 5 bases at V and 6 bases at J, with 11 bases between. DNA for the CDR3: TGTGCCAGCAGCCAGGCGAGGGCCGAGCAGTACTTC. The encoded protein is CASSQARAEQYF.

This clone was picked up a small number of times. The chain combines TRBV29-1 with TRBJ2-7; 7 bases are shared with TRBD1. The CDR3 length is 12 residues. Germline lookup yields CDR1 SQVTM and CDR2 ANQGSEA. Germline trimming cut 6 bases from V and 4 bases from J; bases unmatched to any gene: 6. CDR3 bases: TGCAGCGTCGGACAGGCTGGGTACGAGCAGTACTTC. Its protein product is CSVGQAGYEQYF.

This clone has just a few counts. The chain combines TRBV6-6 with TRBJ1-1; 11 positions agree with TRBD1. CDR1 and CDR2 (germline): MNHNY, SVGAGI (reference sequence). The CDR3 consists of 16 residues. The V and J ends lost 2 bases and 4 bases, in that order; junction bases with no gene match: 6. The CDR3 DNA is TGTGCCAGCAGTTACGGACAGGGGGCTGGCGGCACTGAAGCTTTCTTT. It yields the protein CASSYGQGAGGTEAFF.

The sample holds a few counts of this clone. The chain recombines TRBV6-6 with TRBJ2-7; 8 bases line up with TRBD1. Germline V gives CDR1 MNHNY, CDR2 SVGAGI (reference sequence). V shed 6 bases and J 3 bases; nucleotides not matched to a gene: 4. CDR3 length equals 13 residues. The CDR3 DNA is TGTGCCAGCAGCAGGGACAGGTTCTACGAGCAGTACTTC. This encodes CASSRDRFYEQYF.